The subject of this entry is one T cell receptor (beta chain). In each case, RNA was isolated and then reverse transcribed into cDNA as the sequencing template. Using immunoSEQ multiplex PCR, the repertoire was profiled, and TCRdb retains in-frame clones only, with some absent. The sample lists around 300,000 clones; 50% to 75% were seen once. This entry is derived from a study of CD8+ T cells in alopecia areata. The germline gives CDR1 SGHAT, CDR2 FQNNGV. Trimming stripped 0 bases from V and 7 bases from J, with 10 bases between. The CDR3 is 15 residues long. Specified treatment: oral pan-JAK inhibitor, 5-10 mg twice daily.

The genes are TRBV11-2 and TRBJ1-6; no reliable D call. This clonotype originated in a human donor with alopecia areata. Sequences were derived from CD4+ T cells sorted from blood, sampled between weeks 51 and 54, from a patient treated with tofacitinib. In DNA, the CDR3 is TGTGCCAGCAGCTTAGAAGGGTCGGGGAATTCACCCCTCCACTTT. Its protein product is CASSLEGSGNSPLHF. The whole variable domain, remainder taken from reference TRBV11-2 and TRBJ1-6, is EAGVAQSPRYKIIEKRQSVAFWCNPISGHATLYWYQQILGQGPKLLIQFQNNGVVDDSQLPKDRFSAERLKGVDSTLKIQPAKLEDSAVYLCASSLEGSGNSPLHFGNGTRLTVT.